This TCR beta chain was identified in a study of Ad26.COV2.S vaccination and SARS-CoV-2 variants (dated by TCRdb to the early 2020s). Study-level background: Vaccine-arm donors were drawn from COV1001, a multicentre, randomized, double-blind, placebo-controlled phase I-IIa trial of Ad26.COV2.S in healthy adults. Trial participants were randomized into five groups of five, in which low-dose or high-dose Ad26.COV2.S was given once or twice, or placebo was given on both occasions. The specificity and breadth of SARS-CoV-2-reactive T cell receptors after Ad26.COV2.S vaccination were assessed by TCRbeta repertoire sequencing. Dosing of Ad26.COV2.S was intramuscular, at either 5x10^10 or 1x10^11 viral particles, delivered as one shot or as two shots spaced 56 days apart. A total of 32 samples were included in the TCR-sequenced set, comprising roughly 19 Ad26.COV2.S vaccine recipients, 5 placebo recipients and 8 SARS-CoV-2 convalescent individuals. Investigators remained blinded to trial group allocation during experiments and outcome assessment.

TCRbeta CDR3 regions were sequenced with the immunoSEQ Assay. After extraction, genomic DNA underwent amplification by bias-controlled multiplex PCR, followed by high-throughput sequencing. The study's own analysis went as follows. To quantify the absolute abundance of each unique TCRbeta CDR3 region, sequences were collapsed and filtered. T cell fraction was estimated by normalization of TCRbeta template counts to usable DNA, with usable DNA being measured through amplification of reference genes present in all nucleated cells. Repertoire TCRs were annotated as SARS-CoV-2-specific when V gene, CDR3 amino acid sequence and J gene were exactly matched to a known reactive TCR set. MIRA supplied the reference SARS-CoV-2 TCR set, which was filtered for enrichment in COVID-19-positive ImmuneCODE repertoires so that public or cross-reactive TCRs were removed. Drawing on the MIRA antigens, annotated TCRs were analysed further at the level of specific ORF or position within ORF. Depth was the summed frequency of annotated unique rearrangements, while breadth was defined as annotated unique rearrangements over total unique productive rearrangements. Group comparisons of TCR breadth used two-sided Wilcoxon rank-sum tests. Sourced from immuneACCESS, this table was stored by TCRdb with only in-frame sequences that have V and J called. A share of the clones is absent; for the studies checked, an unresolved V gene accounts for under half, and the remainder has no known explanation. V and J calls and clone size are copied from that table; D and trimming were computed from the DNA. The sample has 350,000 to 600,000 clones on record, 80% to 90% of them singletons. Jointly, the top ten make up 1.7% of the sample.

The sample's treatment or condition label is to be understood as: some 20 received Ad26.COV2.S at low or high dose, single or two shots; a few received placebo; per-sample allocation not given. Repertoires of vaccine and placebo recipients were sequenced from samples taken on day 63 after the first injection. Cohort 1b enrolled about two dozen adults aged 18-55 years at a single site in Boston, USA, between 29 July and 7 August 2020. As a vaccine, Ad26.COV2.S was a replication-incompetent adenovirus type 26 vector that expressed a prefusion-stabilized SARS-CoV-2 spike protein derived from the original Wuhan strain. Study-wide findings and limitations: The study lacked the statistical power to compare responses across vaccine doses or regimens. After vaccination, spike-specific CD8+ and CD4+ T cell responses were reported to show substantial breadth. It was noted by the authors that total T cell responses may have been underestimated by the TCR breadth and depth analyses. Non-spike TCR breadth was comparable between vaccine and placebo recipients, consistent with the vaccine containing only spike. Compared with placebo recipients, Ad26.COV2.S recipients showed higher spike-specific TCR breadth (P = 0.0014).

This clone was counted once. Its binding antigen is unknown. Within one base of it there is no much larger clone, and no base qualities were kept. There are 14 amino acids in the CDR3, from cysteine to phenylalanine inclusive. The CDR3 DNA has 42 bases and is translated from base 1. The germline V gene (reference sequence) sets CDR1 to LGHDT and CDR2 to YNNKEL. The junction shows trimming of 3 bases on V and 4 bases on J, plus 11 bases between the germline ends. The clonotype comes from a person aged 18-65 years who received the Ad26.COV2.S COVID-19 vaccine or a placebo. The specimen was peripheral blood, collected in a trial of Ad26.COV2.S vaccine versus placebo. In this chain, TRBV3-1 (or the pseudogene TRBV3-2) is recombined with TRBJ2-3; the D gene assignment is ambiguous. The DNA sequence is given as TGTGCCAGCAGCCAGGCTTCCGGATCAGATACGCAGTATTTT. This is translated as CASSQASGSDTQYF.